One and the same sample provided the 28 T cell receptor beta chains below, sequenced in a study of T cells in Graves' hyperthyroidism and ophthalmopathy. There were TCR beta CDR3 regions amplified from RNA transcripts. First-round RT-PCR of the TCR CDR3 relied on the HTBI primer set. From the multiplex PCR reads, TCRdb called clonotypes with MiXCR, one entry per CDR3 protein. The data contain over 700,000 distinct CDR3 sequences, approximately 19% of them seen just once; the ten biggest clones take up approximately 15%. Material: blood. These receptors came from a woman in her forties or fifties with Graves' hyperthyroidism that later progressed to Graves' ophthalmopathy.

This clonotype was recorded many times. The chain is built from TRBV5-1 and TRBJ1-1, with D possibly matching TRBD1 (6 bases). The CDR3 runs to 14 residues. Germline V lookup: CDR1 SGHRS, CDR2 YFSETQ. V was clipped by 7 bases and J by 1 base, with 14 bases between them. The CDR3: CASEGVGANTEAFF. The DNA of the CDR3 is TGCGCCAGCGAGGGGGTCGGGGCGAACACTGAAGCTTTCTTT.

A few counts support this clonotype. The rearrangement uses TRBV6-6 and TRBJ2-7; D ambiguous. The CDR3 is 13 amino acids. The germline V gene has CDR1 MNHNY and CDR2 SVGAGI (reference sequence). The V gene lost 0 bases and the J gene lost 5 bases, with 8 bases spanning the gap. CDR3 DNA sequence: TGTGCCAGCAGTTACTCGAAAGGGCACGAGCAGTACTTC. Translating gives CASSYSKGHEQYF.

Many counts were recorded for this clonotype. This chain uses TRBV15 with TRBJ2-1; 10 bases line up with TRBD2. The length of the CDR3 is 17 residues. Per germline, CDR1 LNHNV and CDR2 YYDKDF (reference sequence). Trimming cost V 2 bases and J 9 bases; bases outside gene matches: 13. CDR3 in amino acids: CATSRTTLAGESGEQFF. The DNA of the CDR3 is TGTGCCACCAGCAGAACTACTCTAGCGGGGGAATCTGGTGAGCAGTTCTTC.

Only a few counts were recorded for this clonotype. The V gene is TRBV20-1, the J gene TRBJ1-1; no definite D call. The germline V and J ends were trimmed by 0 bases and 3 bases, with 8 bases remaining between them. Germline V gene sequence: CDR1 DFQATT, CDR2 SNEGSKA (reference sequence). The CDR3 spans 13 residues. CDR3 in DNA: TGCAGTGCTAGAGACCCCGGTTACACTGAAGCTTTCTTT. Protein sequence: CSARDPGYTEAFF.

This clonotype was detected ten times or more. The gene calls are TRBV6-5 and TRBJ2-7; 9 bases align to TRBD2. The V gene's germline CDR1 is MNHEY and CDR2 SVGAGI. The CDR3 loop spans 18 amino acids. The V segment lost 0 bases and the J segment 2 bases; nucleotides outside the gene matches: 11. In nucleotides, the CDR3 is TGTGCCAGCAGTTACTCCAGGCCCTCAGCGGGGGGTCCCTACGAGCAGTACTTC. Protein: CASSYSRPSAGGPYEQYF.

This clonotype was picked up many times. The chain couples TRBV6-1 to TRBJ1-6, with a tentative D call TRBD1 (5 bases). The germline V gene has CDR1 MNHNS and CDR2 SASEGT. The V end lost 8 bases, the J end lost 8 bases, and 16 bases lay between the germline ends. This CDR3 contains 14 residues. CDR3 sequence reads: CASGLWGEDSPLHF. DNA for the CDR3: TGTGCCAGCGGCCTATGGGGGGAAGATTCACCCCTCCACTTT.

There are many counts of this clonotype. The chain links TRBV2 to TRBJ1-5; no reliable D call. The CDR3 sequence is 16 residues long. Germline CDR1 is SNHLY and CDR2 is FYNNEI. V lost 4 bases and J lost 7, with 20 bases in between. CDR3 nucleotide sequence: TGTGCCAGCAGTGTGTCGTCAACAAACGTGAAGCAGCCCCAGCATTTT. Protein: CASSVSSTNVKQPQHF.

Here the CDR3 reads CATPDSYEKLFF. In DNA, the CDR3 is TGTGCCACCCCGGACAGCTATGAAAAACTGTTTTTT. The chain combines TRBV7-9 with TRBJ1-4; D possibly corresponds to TRBD1 (6 bases). The V end lost 10 bases, the J end lost 6 bases, and 12 bases lay between the germline ends. Germline CDR1 reads SEHNR; CDR2 reads FQNEAQ (reference sequence). This CDR3 is 12 amino acids long.

This clonotype has a handful of counts. The chain is built from TRBV7-2 and TRBJ2-4; 7 bases match TRBD2. The V segment lost 5 bases and the J segment 8 bases; nucleotides outside the gene matches: 15. CDR3 length: 16 residues. From germline, CDR1 is SGHTA and CDR2 FQGNSA. CDR3 region: CASSPIGWVREDIQYF. The CDR3 region has the DNA TGTGCCAGCAGCCCGATTGGGTGGGTACGGGAGGACATTCAGTACTTC.

This clonotype occurred once. The chain is built from TRBV24-1 and TRBJ2-2; 14 bases agree with TRBD2. This CDR3 region has 18 residues. Germline trimming cut 5 bases from V and 5 bases from J; bases unmatched to any gene: 9. Germline V gene lookup returns CDR1 KGHDR and CDR2 SFDVKD. This CDR3 reads CATSAWGLAGAVTGELFF. CDR3 nucleotides: TGTGCCACCAGTGCCTGGGGACTAGCGGGAGCCGTAACCGGGGAGCTGTTTTTT.

This clonotype appeared a few times. The chain carries TRBV6-1 and TRBJ1-4; tentatively, D is TRBD1 (6 bases). Trimming removed 7 bases from V and 2 bases from J, with 8 bases in between. Germline assignment: CDR1 MNHNS and CDR2 SASEGT. The CDR3 is 13 amino acids. CDR3 in DNA: TGTGCCAGCATAGGGGGGACTAATGAAAAACTGTTTTTT. This codes for CASIGGTNEKLFF.

There are a few counts of this clonotype. The chain is built from TRBV5-1 and TRBJ1-5, with D unresolved. Trimming cost V 5 bases and J 0 bases, with 15 bases left between them. The CDR3 extends over 16 amino acids. Germline V gene data show CDR1 as SGHRS and CDR2 as YFSETQ. In nucleotides, the CDR3 is TGCGCCAGCAGGCTTGTACATATGAATAGCAATCAGCCCCAGCATTTT. It is translated as CASRLVHMNSNQPQHF.

In its sample, this clonotype was seen a few times. The V call is TRBV19, the J call TRBJ1-1; D call uncertain. V was pared by 1 base and J by 1 base, with 13 bases between. The CDR3 has 16 residues. Germline V gene sequence: CDR1 LNHDA, CDR2 SQIVND (reference sequence). For the CDR3, the DNA is TGTGCCAGTAGTATAGGGTTTCGACGGCGGAACACTGAAGCTTTCTTT. Translated: CASSIGFRRRNTEAFF.

This clonotype was counted a few times. The gene calls are TRBV12-3 or TRBV12-4 and TRBJ1-2; D remains ambiguous. V lost 4 bases, J lost 1 base, and 28 bases lay in between. There are 20 residues in the CDR3. The CDR3 loop is CASSCAFTENTGELNYGYTF. The DNA of the CDR3 is TGTGCCAGCAGTTGCGCGTTTACTGAAAATACGGGCGAACTTAACTATGGCTACACCTTC.

This clonotype occurred a few times. The rearrangement uses TRBV5-1 and TRBJ2-2; 8 bases match TRBD1. V shed 0 bases, J shed 4 bases, and the junction held 8 bases outside the gene matches. This CDR3 comprises 17 residues. CDR1 SGHRS and CDR2 YFSETQ come from the germline V gene. CDR3 residues: CASSLDRGSSVTGELFF. In nucleotides, the CDR3 is TGCGCCAGCAGCTTGGACAGGGGGTCGTCGGTCACCGGGGAGCTGTTTTTT.

This clonotype was recorded many times. The V and J genes are TRBV12-3 or TRBV12-4 and TRBJ1-3, with a tentative D call TRBD1 (5 bases). The CDR3 extends over 16 amino acids. The ends were cut back, 2 bases at V and 0 bases at J, with 11 bases in the middle. CDR3 sequence: CASSLLGRVSGNTIYF. The CDR3 nucleotides are TGTGCCAGCAGTTTATTGGGACGGGTCTCTGGAAACACCATATATTTT.

The chain employs TRBV7-9 and TRBJ2-1, with 8 bases lining up with TRBD1. Per germline, CDR1 SEHNR and CDR2 FQNEAQ (reference sequence). This CDR3 spans 16 amino acids. V shed 1 base, J shed 3 bases, and the junction held 5 bases outside the gene matches. CDR3 coding DNA: TGTGCCAGCAGCTTAGGATTCGGACAGGGCTACAATGAGCAGTTCTTC. The encoded protein is CASSLGFGQGYNEQFF.

This clonotype was counted at least ten times. The chain joins TRBV9 to TRBJ1-5; D not certain. The V end lost 3 bases, the J end lost 7 bases, and 14 bases lay between the germline ends. This CDR3 is built from 14 residues. CDR1 and CDR2 from the germline V gene are SGDLS and YYNGEE. CDR3 sequence: CASSEEAREQPQHF. The CDR3 nucleotides read TGTGCCAGCAGCGAAGAGGCGAGGGAACAGCCCCAGCATTTT.

This clonotype was seen many times. The gene calls are TRBV13 and TRBJ2-1, with 9 positions matching TRBD2. The CDR3 runs to 16 residues. Trimming removed 0 bases from V and 10 bases from J; junction bases left unmatched: 10. Germline CDR1 reads PRHDT; CDR2 reads FYEKMQ (reference sequence). The CDR3 region has the DNA TGTGCCAGCAGCTTAGGGCGGGGGGGCCGGCCGGAAGAGCAGTTCTTC. Translating it yields CASSLGRGGRPEEQFF.

This clonotype showed up many times. This chain connects TRBV19 to TRBJ1-5; D gene unclear. In germline, CDR1 is LNHDA, CDR2 SQIVND (reference sequence). This CDR3 is 16 amino acids long. V was clipped by 5 bases and J by 2 bases, with 16 bases between them. This CDR3 is CASSPSTRRGNQPQHF. For the CDR3, the DNA is TGTGCCAGTAGTCCTTCGACCAGGAGGGGCAATCAGCCCCAGCATTTT.

This chain connects TRBV12-3 or TRBV12-4 to TRBJ1-3; the D gene is possibly TRBD1 (5 bases). This CDR3 contains 16 residues. V gave up 6 bases and J gave up 8 bases, with 23 bases separating them. CDR3: CASSLSSRGGRDTIYF. In DNA form, the CDR3 reads TGTGCCAGCAGCTTATCTTCTCGGGGGGGTCGAGACACCATATATTTT.

This clonotype came up a few times. The genes are TRBV20-1 and TRBJ1-2, with D perhaps TRBD1 (5 bases). CDR3 length equals 12 residues. The germline V gene encodes CDR1 DFQATT and CDR2 SNEGSKA (reference sequence). Trimming stripped 8 bases from V and 8 bases from J, with 18 bases between. For the CDR3, the DNA is TGCAGTTACCTAACCGGGACTTACGGCTACACCTTC. It translates to CSYLTGTYGYTF.

V gene TRBV7-9 combines with J gene TRBJ1-5; maybe TRBD1 (5 bases). Trimming pared 7 bases from V and 3 bases from J, leaving 13 bases between. Germline V gene sequence: CDR1 SEHNR, CDR2 FQNEAQ (reference sequence). The CDR3 is made up of 14 amino acids. The CDR3, as DNA: TGTGCCAGCAAAGACGCAGGGCCCAATCAGCCCCAGCATTTT. Protein product: CASKDAGPNQPQHF.

With regard to this clonotype: The junction departs from germline at one end; a sequencing error may be responsible. The V gene is TRBV5-1, the J gene TRBJ2-2, with D unclear. This CDR3 has 12 residues. Germline V gene data show CDR1 as SGHRS and CDR2 as YFSETQ. In DNA form, the CDR3 reads TGCGCCAGCGGCTTAGGATCCGGGGAGCTGTTTTTT. Protein product: CASGLGSGELFF.

The DNA for the CDR3 is TGCGCCAGCAGCCGACAGGGTATAGACGAGCAGTACTTC. This codes for CASSRQGIDEQYF. V and J are TRBV5-1 and TRBJ2-7; 7 nucleotides align to TRBD1. Germline lookup yields CDR1 SGHRS and CDR2 YFSETQ. V lost 4 bases, J lost 5 bases, and 6 bases stayed unmatched. The CDR3 sequence is 13 residues long.

There are a few counts of this clonotype. CDR3: CATLREGHYEQYF. The DNA of the CDR3 is TGTGCCACGCTCCGCGAGGGGCACTACGAGCAGTACTTC. The chain uses TRBV6-1 and TRBJ2-7; tentatively, D is TRBD1 or TRBD2 (5 bases each). Germline CDR1 MNHNS, CDR2 SASEGT. Trimming cost V 10 bases and J 3 bases, with 16 bases left between them. The CDR3 spans 13 residues.

Comment on this clonotype: With a much larger clone just one base away, this may be a read error. Since the CDR3 does not end with the conserved phenylalanine or tryptophan, this likely comes from a read error. CDR3 amino acids: CATSRDVGTQQETQYL. CDR3 nucleotide sequence: TGTGCCACCAGCAGAGATGTGGGGACCCAGCAAGAGACCCAGTACCTC. V and J are TRBV15 and TRBJ2-5; D may match TRBD1 or TRBD2 (5 bases each). V lost 0 bases and J lost 2, with 13 bases in between. The CDR3 totals 16 residues. CDR1 and CDR2 (germline): LNHNV, YYDKDF (reference sequence).

This chain uses TRBV19 with TRBJ1-5; 8 nucleotides line up with TRBD1. Germline V gene lookup returns CDR1 LNHDA and CDR2 SQIVND (reference sequence). The CDR3 consists of 15 residues. V dropped 3 bases and J dropped 2; count of bases not matched to a gene: 3. The CDR3 DNA follows: TGTGCCAGTAGTATCAGGGGGCGGGGCAATCAGCCCCAGCATTTT. Protein: CASSIRGRGNQPQHF.